This T cell receptor beta chain is from a study of blood T cell repertoires in COVID-19 (dated by TCRdb to 2020 to 2021). About the study as a whole: Collaborator samples came from the United States, Italy and Spain and covered acute and convalescent phases of COVID-19. The material from the prospective study consisted of cDNA or gDNA derived from T cells, B-cell-depleted T cells, or PBMCs. Subjects who had been exposed to COVID-19, were actively infected with it, or had recovered from it provided the deeply sampled blood TCRbeta repertoires that made up the dataset. The repertoires were released in a freely available public database meant as a resource for research on the immune response to SARS-CoV-2. Samples were obtained from the ongoing ImmuneRACE study (first 160 participants) and from approximately 1,200 subjects provided by 6 global collaborators. Nearly every sample came with metadata listing a de-identified subject ID, COVID-19 status, age in years and sex. Where available, HLA class I and class II types were obtained from metadata supplied by the sample provider rather than from assay-based typing. The full study reports these points: Clinical and demographic metadata were provided uncurated, with the amount varying by source and participant.

About this clone itself: Its target antigen remains unknown. No qualities accompany the bases; no much larger clone lies one base away. Other DNA sequences within the sample encode an identical CDR3.

Collaborating institutions collected whole blood in K2EDTA tubes following their own protocols. Collaborator samples were shipped for TCRbeta analysis as frozen whole blood, isolated PBMCs, or DNA extracted from either sample type. TCRbeta CDR3 regions were amplified from genomic DNA using the immunoSEQ Assay, a bias-controlled multiplex PCR. The original pipeline was this. Within the assay, amplification of reference gene primers was used to estimate how many nucleated cells each sample contained. To quantify the absolute abundance of each unique TCRbeta CDR3 rearrangement, sequence reads were collapsed and filtered. For each sample, productive Simpson clonality was calculated as the square root of Simpson's diversity index over productive rearrangements. What TCRdb holds here is the immuneACCESS table cut down to in-frame rearrangements. Part of the clones is not present; checked against another copy, under half of the missing clones reflect an unresolved V gene, and the others are unexplained. From that table come the V and J calls and clone size; the DNA was used to work out D and trimming. For this sample the table gives roughly 160,000 clones, of which about 86% were detected only once. About 7.3% of the sample belongs to the ten largest clones.

Ends trimmed: V by 4 bases, J by 3 bases; bases unmatched to a gene: 5. Including cysteine and phenylalanine, the CDR3 has 16 amino acids. The retained sequence is limited to the CDR3, 48 bases, with the frame set at the first base. The germline V gene sets CDR1 to KGHDR and CDR2 to SFDVKD. The receptor was derived from a man in his fifties with active or convalescent COVID-19. Sequencing was performed on peripheral blood. The sequence joins TRBV24-1 to TRBJ2-3; TRBD1 fits 11 bases in the junction. The DNA sequence is given as TGTGCCACCAGTGACCCCGGACAGGGGGCAACAGATACGCAGTATTTT. This yields the protein CATSDPGQGATDTQYF.